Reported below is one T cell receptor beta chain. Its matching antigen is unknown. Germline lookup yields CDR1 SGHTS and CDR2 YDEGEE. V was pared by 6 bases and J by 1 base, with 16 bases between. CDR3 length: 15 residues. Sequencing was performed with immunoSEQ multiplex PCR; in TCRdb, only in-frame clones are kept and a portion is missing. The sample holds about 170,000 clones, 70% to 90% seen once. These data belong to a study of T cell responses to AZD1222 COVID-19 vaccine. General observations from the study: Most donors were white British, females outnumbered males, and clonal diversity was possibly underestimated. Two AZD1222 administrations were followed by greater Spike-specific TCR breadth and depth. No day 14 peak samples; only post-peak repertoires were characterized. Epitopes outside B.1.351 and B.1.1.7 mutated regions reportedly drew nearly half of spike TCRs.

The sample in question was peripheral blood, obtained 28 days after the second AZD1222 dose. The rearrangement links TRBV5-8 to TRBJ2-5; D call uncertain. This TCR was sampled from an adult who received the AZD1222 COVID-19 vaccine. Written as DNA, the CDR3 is TGTGCCAGCACCGTGGGGTACCGACGCCAAGAGACCCAGTACTTC. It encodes CASTVGYRRQETQYF.